One sample yielded the 14 T cell receptor beta chains listed below, sequenced in a study of post-analysis software for immune sequencing data. General study findings and limits: TRBV segments more frequent in patients than in controls numbered a few and included TRBV5-6, TRBV5-1 and TRBV20-1.

cDNA libraries of TCR beta carried unique molecular identifiers. TCRdb passed the PCR reads through MiXCR, listing each CDR3 protein once. Here the sample spans hundreds of thousands of distinct CDR3 sequences, just under 30% being singletons. These receptors' targets are unknown. The sequenced material came from blood. These receptor sequences come from a girl under 18 with multiple sclerosis.

This clonotype appeared a few times. The gene calls are TRBV6-2 or TRBV6-3 and TRBJ2-3; D ambiguous. Trimming cost V 0 bases and J 2 bases, with 15 bases left between them. Germline assignment: CDR1 MNHEY and CDR2 SVGEGT. The CDR3 loop spans 17 amino acids. The CDR3 sequence: CASSYSSPGRNTDTQYF. The CDR3 coding sequence is TGTGCCAGCAGTTACTCGAGTCCTGGCCGAAACACAGATACGCAGTATTTT.

This chain joins TRBV6-1 and TRBJ1-5; D is unresolved. The CDR3 extends over 17 amino acids. Trimming took 0 bases from V and 4 from J, leaving 16 bases between them. Per germline, CDR1 MNHNS and CDR2 SASEGT. Here the CDR3 DNA reads TGTGCCAGCAGTGAAGCGCTAAGGAGCGATACTAATCAGCCCCAGCATTTT. Translating it yields CASSEALRSDTNQPQHF.

The chain joins TRBV5-1 to TRBJ2-1, with no clear D. This CDR3 is built from 17 residues. Germline lookup yields CDR1 SGHRS and CDR2 YFSETQ. The V end was cut by 2 bases, the J end by 0 bases, with 15 bases between. Here the CDR3 reads CASSLSVAYSSYNEQFF. The CDR3 coding sequence is TGCGCCAGCAGCTTAAGCGTGGCCTATAGCTCCTACAATGAGCAGTTCTTC.

V gene TRBV2 combines with J gene TRBJ2-1, with D perhaps TRBD1 or TRBD2 (6 bases each). V was cut by 2 bases and J by 10 bases, with 18 bases left in between. The CDR3 totals 15 residues. Germline CDR1 and CDR2: SNHLY and FYNNEI. CDR3: CASSESGAPLGEQFF. CDR3 DNA sequence: TGTGCCAGCAGTGAATCGGGGGCGCCGCTTGGGGAGCAGTTCTTC.

This clonotype was seen more than once but under ten times. J is TRBJ2-1 and V is TRBV10-3; 13 bases agree with TRBD2. V lost 11 bases and J lost 7; bases outside the gene matches: 11. Germline assignment: CDR1 ENHRY and CDR2 SYGVKD. This CDR3 contains 15 residues. CDR3 nucleotides: TGTGCCTCCTTCCGGGGACTAGCGGGAAGTAATGAGCAGTTCTTC. Translating it yields CASFRGLAGSNEQFF.

This sequence joins TRBV10-3 and TRBJ2-1; a weak D match, TRBD1 (8 bases). Trimming took 0 bases from V and 2 from J, leaving 14 bases between them. CDR1 ENHRY and CDR2 SYGVKD come from the germline V gene. This CDR3 is 17 amino acids long. The DNA for the CDR3 is TGTGCCATCAGTGAGTCGGGGGGGACAGGACCCTACAATGAGCAGTTCTTC. It specifies CAISESGGTGPYNEQFF.

This chain connects TRBV2 to TRBJ1-4, with D possibly being TRBD1 (6 bases). Germline CDR1 and CDR2: SNHLY and FYNNEI. The ends were cut back, 10 bases at V and 6 bases at J, with 15 bases in the middle. The CDR3 spans 13 residues. In DNA, the CDR3 is TGTGCCACAGCATCAGGGGTTTATGAAAAACTGTTTTTT. Translating gives CATASGVYEKLFF.

In DNA form, the CDR3 reads TGTGCCAGTAGCATTAGGGACGGCCAAGAGACCCAGTACTTC. Its translation: CASSIRDGQETQYF. The chain links TRBV3-1 to TRBJ2-5; D might be TRBD1 or TRBD2, each matching 5 bases. Trimming left V 9 bases short and J 1 base short, with 15 bases between. CDR1 LGHDT and CDR2 YNNKEL come from the germline V gene (reference sequence). This CDR3 is 14 amino acids long.

The V call is TRBV14, the J call TRBJ2-1; TRBD2 aligns across 15 bases. The J call could be wrong; TRBJ2-7 is a better fit for the DNA end. Per germline, CDR1 SGHDN and CDR2 FVKESK. This CDR3 contains 21 residues. In nucleotides, the CDR3 is TGTGCCAGCAGCCCCCCTTCTCCCGGGACTAGCGGGAGGAGCTCCTACAATGAGCAGTACTTC. It yields the protein CASSPPSPGTSGRSSYNEQYF.

Of note for this clonotype: A read error may explain this, as a much larger clone is one base away. The chain couples TRBV7-9 to TRBJ1-2; 10 bases agree with TRBD1. This CDR3 comprises 13 residues. Looked up from germline, CDR1 is SEHNR and CDR2 is FQNEAQ (reference sequence). Trimming took 8 bases from V and 5 from J; bases not matched to a gene: 5. The CDR3 nucleotides read TGTGCCAGCGGGGGACAGGGGCTTTATGGCTACACCTTC. It specifies CASGGQGLYGYTF.

The rearrangement links TRBV14 to TRBJ1-1; D may be TRBD1 (5 bases). Trimming shortened V by 5 bases and J by 3 bases, and 13 bases separated the two germline ends. In germline, CDR1 is SGHDN, CDR2 FVKESK. The CDR3 has 14 amino acids. CDR3 nucleotide sequence: TGTGCCAGCAGCTCCTTGGGGGGAGACACTGAAGCTTTCTTT. This translates into CASSSLGGDTEAFF.

There are a few counts of this clonotype. Relative to the germline gene, one junction end is altered; a read error may explain this. V is TRBV24-1 and J is TRBJ2-5, with 8 bases aligning to TRBD1. The CDR3 extends over 15 amino acids. Germline CDR1 reads KGHDR; CDR2 reads SFDVKD. CDR3 protein: CVTSDYGTGQETQYF. CDR3 DNA: TGTGTCACCAGTGACTACGGGACAGGTCAAGAGACCCAGTACTTC.

The genes are TRBV4-1 and TRBJ2-7; 7 bases line up with TRBD1. The V gene end was trimmed by 2 bases and the J gene end by 3 bases; junction bases not matched to a gene: 7. The CDR3 runs 15 residues. CDR1 MGHRA and CDR2 YSYEKL come from the germline V gene. The CDR3 region is CASSQRDSPIYEQYF. CDR3 DNA: TGCGCCAGCAGCCAAAGGGACAGCCCGATCTACGAGCAGTACTTC.

The chain joins TRBV29-1 to TRBJ1-1; weak D call: TRBD1 (5 bases). V was clipped by 7 bases and J by 2 bases, with 11 bases between them. The CDR3 length is 12 residues. Germline V CDR1 and CDR2: SQVTM, ANQGSEA. CDR3 sequence: CSELQVNTEAFF. CDR3 coding DNA: TGCAGCGAGCTACAGGTAAACACTGAAGCTTTCTTT.